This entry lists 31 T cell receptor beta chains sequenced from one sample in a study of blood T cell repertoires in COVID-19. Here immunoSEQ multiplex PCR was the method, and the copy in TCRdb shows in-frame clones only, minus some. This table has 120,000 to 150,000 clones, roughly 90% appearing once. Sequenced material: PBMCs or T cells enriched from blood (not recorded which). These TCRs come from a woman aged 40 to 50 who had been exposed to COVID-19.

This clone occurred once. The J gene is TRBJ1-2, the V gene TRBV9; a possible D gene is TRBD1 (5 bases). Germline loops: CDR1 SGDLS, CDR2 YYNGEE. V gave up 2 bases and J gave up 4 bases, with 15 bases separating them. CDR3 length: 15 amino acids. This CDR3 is CASSVETGVSYGYTF. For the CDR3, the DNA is TGTGCCAGCAGCGTCGAGACGGGGGTATCCTATGGCTACACCTTC.

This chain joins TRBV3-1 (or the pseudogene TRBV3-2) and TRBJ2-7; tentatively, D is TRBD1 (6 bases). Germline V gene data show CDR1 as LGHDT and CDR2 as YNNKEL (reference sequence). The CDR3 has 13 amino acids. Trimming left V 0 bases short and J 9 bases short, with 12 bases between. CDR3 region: CASSQEGTSGQYF. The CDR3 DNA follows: TGTGCCAGCAGCCAAGAAGGGACATCAGGGCAGTACTTC.

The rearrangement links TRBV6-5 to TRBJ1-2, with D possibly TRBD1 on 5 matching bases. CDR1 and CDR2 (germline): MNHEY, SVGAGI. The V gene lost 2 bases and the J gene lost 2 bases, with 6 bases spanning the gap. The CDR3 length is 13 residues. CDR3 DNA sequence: TGTGCCAGCAGTTACCAGGGAAACTATGGCTACACCTTC. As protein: CASSYQGNYGYTF.

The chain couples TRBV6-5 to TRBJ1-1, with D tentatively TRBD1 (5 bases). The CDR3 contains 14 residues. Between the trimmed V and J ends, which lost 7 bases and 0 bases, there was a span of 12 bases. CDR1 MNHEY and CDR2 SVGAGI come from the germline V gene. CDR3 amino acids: CASKQGGVNTEAFF. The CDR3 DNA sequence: TGTGCCAGCAAGCAAGGAGGGGTGAACACTGAAGCTTTCTTT.

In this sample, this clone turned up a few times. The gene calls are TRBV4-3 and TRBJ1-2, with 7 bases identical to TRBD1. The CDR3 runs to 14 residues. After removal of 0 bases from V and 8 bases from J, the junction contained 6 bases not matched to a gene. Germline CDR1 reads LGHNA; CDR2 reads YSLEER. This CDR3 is CASSQDLTGLGYTF. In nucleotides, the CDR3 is TGCGCCAGCAGCCAAGATCTGACAGGGTTAGGCTACACCTTC.

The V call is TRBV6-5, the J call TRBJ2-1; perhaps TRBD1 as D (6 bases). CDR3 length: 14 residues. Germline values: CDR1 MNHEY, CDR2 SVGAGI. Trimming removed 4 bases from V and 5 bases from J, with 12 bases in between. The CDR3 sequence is CASSFSGTNNEQFF. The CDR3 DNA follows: TGTGCCAGCAGTTTCTCCGGGACAAACAATGAGCAGTTCTTC.

Here the CDR3 reads CASSDPGTAFFGYTF. In nucleotides, the CDR3 is TGTGCCAGCAGTGATCCCGGGACAGCCTTTTTTGGCTACACCTTC. V and J are TRBV25-1 and TRBJ1-2, with 7 bases that match TRBD1. The CDR3 spans 15 residues. Germline CDR1 MGHDK, CDR2 SYGVNS. Trimming took 3 bases from V and 7 from J; bases not matched to a gene: 11.

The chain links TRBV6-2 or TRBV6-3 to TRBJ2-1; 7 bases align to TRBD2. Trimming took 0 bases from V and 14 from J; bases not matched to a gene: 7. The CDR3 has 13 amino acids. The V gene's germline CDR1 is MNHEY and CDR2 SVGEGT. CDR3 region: CASSYSFGSGEFF. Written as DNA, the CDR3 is TGTGCCAGCAGTTACTCCTTCGGGAGCGGGGAGTTCTTC.

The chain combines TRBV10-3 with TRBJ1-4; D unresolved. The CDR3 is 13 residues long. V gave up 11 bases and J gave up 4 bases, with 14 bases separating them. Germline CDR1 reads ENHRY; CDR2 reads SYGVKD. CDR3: CAASTADNEKLFF. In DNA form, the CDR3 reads TGTGCCGCTAGCACAGCAGATAATGAAAAACTGTTTTTT.

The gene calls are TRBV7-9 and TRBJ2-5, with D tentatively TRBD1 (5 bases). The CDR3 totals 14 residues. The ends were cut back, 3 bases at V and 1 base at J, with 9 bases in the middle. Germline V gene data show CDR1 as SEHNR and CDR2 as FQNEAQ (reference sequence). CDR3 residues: CASSLGQGQETQYF. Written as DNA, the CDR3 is TGTGCCAGCAGCTTGGGTCAGGGCCAAGAGACCCAGTACTTC.

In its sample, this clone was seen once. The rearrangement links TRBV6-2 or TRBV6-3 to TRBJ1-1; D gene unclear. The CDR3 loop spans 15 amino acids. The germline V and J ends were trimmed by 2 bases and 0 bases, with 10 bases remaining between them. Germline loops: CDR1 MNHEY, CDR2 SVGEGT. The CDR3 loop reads CASSYGRIMNTEAFF. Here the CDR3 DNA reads TGTGCCAGCAGTTACGGGCGTATCATGAACACTGAAGCTTTCTTT.

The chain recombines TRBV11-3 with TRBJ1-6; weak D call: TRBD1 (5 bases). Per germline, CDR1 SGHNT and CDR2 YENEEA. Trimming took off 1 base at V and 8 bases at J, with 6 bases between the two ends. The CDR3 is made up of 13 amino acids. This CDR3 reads CASSLAGDSPLHF. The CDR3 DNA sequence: TGTGCCAGCAGCTTAGCGGGGGATTCACCCCTCCACTTT.

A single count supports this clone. CDR3 coding DNA: TGTGCCAGCAGCCCGGGACAGGGGACGGGCACTGAAGCTTTCTTT. Protein sequence: CASSPGQGTGTEAFF. The chain uses TRBV7-8 and TRBJ1-1, with 10 positions matching TRBD1. CDR1 and CDR2 from the germline V gene are SGHVS and FQNEAQ. The CDR3 totals 15 residues. V was clipped by 5 bases and J by 4 bases; unmatched bases: 7.

The CDR3 reads CASSLMTVPNTEAFF. The CDR3 nucleotides are TGTGCCAGCAGCTTAATGACAGTTCCAAACACTGAAGCTTTCTTT. The genes are TRBV7-2 and TRBJ1-1, with D tentatively TRBD1 (5 bases). CDR1 is SGHTA, CDR2 FQGNSA, per germline. V was clipped by 2 bases and J by 2 bases, with 12 bases between them. The CDR3 has 15 amino acids. Looking up the rest from reference TRBV7-2 and TRBJ1-1 gives the full variable domain: GAGVSQSPSNKVTEKGKDVELRCDPISGHTALYWYRQSLGQGLEFLIYFQGNSAPDKSGLPSDRFSAERTGGSVSTLTIQRTQQEDSAVYLCASSLMTVPNTEAFFGQGTRLTVV.

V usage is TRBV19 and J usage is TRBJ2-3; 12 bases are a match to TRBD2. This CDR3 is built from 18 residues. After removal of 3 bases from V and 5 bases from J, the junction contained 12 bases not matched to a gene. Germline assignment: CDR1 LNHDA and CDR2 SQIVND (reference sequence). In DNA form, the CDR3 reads TGTGCCAGTAGTATGCCTCGAGCTAGCGGGGGGGCAGGAGATACGCAGTATTTT. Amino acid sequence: CASSMPRASGGAGDTQYF.

The CDR3 reads CASSQDRFQGAGPLGELFF. As DNA, the CDR3 is TGTGCCAGCAGCCAAGATCGATTTCAGGGGGCAGGTCCCCTCGGGGAGCTGTTTTTT. This chain links TRBV4-2 with TRBJ2-2; 8 positions match TRBD1. The CDR3 consists of 19 residues. Trimming cost V 0 bases and J 7 bases; bases outside gene matches: 16. The germline CDR1 and CDR2 sequences are LGHNA and YNFKEQ.

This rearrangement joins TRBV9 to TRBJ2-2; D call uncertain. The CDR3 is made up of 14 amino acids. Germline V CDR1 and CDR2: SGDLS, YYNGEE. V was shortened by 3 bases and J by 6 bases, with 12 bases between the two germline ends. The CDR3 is CASSGLNSAGELFF. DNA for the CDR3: TGTGCCAGCAGCGGACTCAATTCGGCCGGGGAGCTGTTTTTT.

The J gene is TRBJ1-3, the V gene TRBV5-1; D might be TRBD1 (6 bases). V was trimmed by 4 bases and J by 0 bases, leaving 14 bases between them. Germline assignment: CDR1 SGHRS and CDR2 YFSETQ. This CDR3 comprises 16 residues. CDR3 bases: TGCGCCAGCAGCCCACGGGGGGCCCTCTCTGGAAACACCATATATTTT. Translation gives CASSPRGALSGNTIYF. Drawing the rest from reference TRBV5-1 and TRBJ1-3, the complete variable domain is KAGVTQTPRYLIKTRGQQVTLSCSPISGHRSVSWYQQTPGQGLQFLFEYFSETQRNKGNFPGRFSGRQFSNSRSEMNVSTLELGDSALYLCASSPRGALSGNTIYFGEGSWLTVV.

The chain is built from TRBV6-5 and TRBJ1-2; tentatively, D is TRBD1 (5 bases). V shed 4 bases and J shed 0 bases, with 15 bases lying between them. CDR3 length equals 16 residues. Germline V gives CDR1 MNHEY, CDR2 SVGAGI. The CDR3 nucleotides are TGTGCCAGCAGTTCTCACGGGGGTGTATCTAACTATGGCTACACCTTC. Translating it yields CASSSHGGVSNYGYTF.

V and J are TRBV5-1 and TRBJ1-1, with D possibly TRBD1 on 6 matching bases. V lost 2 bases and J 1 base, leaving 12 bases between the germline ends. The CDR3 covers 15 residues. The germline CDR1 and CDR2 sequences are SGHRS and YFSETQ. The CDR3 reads CASSFLQGKNTEAFF. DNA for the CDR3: TGCGCCAGCAGCTTTCTCCAGGGGAAGAACACTGAAGCTTTCTTT.

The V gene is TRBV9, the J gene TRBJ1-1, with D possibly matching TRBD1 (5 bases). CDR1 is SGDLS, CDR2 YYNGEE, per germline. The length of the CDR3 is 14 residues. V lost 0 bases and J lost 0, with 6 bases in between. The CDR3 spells CASSVEGMNTEAFF. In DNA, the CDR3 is TGTGCCAGCAGCGTAGAGGGGATGAACACTGAAGCTTTCTTT.

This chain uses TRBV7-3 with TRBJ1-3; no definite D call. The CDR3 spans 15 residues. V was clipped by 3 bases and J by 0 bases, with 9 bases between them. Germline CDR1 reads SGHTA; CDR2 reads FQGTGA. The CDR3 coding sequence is TGTGCCAGCAGCTTGAGAGGGAGCTCTGGAAACACCATATATTTT. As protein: CASSLRGSSGNTIYF.

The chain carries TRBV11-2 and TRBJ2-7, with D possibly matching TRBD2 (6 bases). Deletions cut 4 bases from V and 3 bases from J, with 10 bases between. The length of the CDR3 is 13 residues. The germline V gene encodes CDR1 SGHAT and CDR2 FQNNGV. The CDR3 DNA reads TGTGCCAGCAGCTATAGCGGAGACTACGAGCAGTACTTC. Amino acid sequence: CASSYSGDYEQYF.

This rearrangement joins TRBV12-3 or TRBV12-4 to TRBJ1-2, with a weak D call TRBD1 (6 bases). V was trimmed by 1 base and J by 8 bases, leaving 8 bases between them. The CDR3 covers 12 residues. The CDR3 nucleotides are TGTGCCAGCAGTTTAGAAGGACAGGGCTACACCTTC. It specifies CASSLEGQGYTF.

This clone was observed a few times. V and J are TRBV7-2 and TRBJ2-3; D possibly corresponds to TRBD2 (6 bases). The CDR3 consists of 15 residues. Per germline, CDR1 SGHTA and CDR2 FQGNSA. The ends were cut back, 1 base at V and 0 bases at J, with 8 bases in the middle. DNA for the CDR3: TGTGCCAGCAGCTTAGTAAGCGGGAGCACAGATACGCAGTATTTT. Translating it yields CASSLVSGSTDTQYF.

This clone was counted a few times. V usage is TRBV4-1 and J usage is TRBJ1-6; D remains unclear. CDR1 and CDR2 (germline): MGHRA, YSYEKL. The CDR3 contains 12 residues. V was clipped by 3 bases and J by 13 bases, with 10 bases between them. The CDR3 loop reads CASSQAGNPLHF. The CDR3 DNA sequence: TGCGCCAGCAGCCAGGCAGGAAATCCCCTCCACTTT.

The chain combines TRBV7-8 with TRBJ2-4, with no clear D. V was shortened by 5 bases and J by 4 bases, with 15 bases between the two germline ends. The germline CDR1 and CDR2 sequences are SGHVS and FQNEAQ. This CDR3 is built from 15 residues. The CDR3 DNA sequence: TGTGCCAGCAGCCCCGTAACTGTTGAGAAAAACATTCAGTACTTC. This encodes CASSPVTVEKNIQYF.

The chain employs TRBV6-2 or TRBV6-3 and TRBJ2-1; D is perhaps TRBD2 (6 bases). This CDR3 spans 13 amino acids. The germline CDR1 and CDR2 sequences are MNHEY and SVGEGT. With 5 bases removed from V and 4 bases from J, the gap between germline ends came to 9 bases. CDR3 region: CASSGLAYNEQFF. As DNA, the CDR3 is TGTGCCAGCAGTGGCCTAGCGTACAATGAGCAGTTCTTC.

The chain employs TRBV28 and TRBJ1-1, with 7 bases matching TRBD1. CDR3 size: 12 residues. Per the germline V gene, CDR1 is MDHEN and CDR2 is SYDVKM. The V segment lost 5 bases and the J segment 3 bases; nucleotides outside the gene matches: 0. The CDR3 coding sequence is TGTGCCAGCAGTACAGGGGACACTGAAGCTTTCTTT. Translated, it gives CASSTGDTEAFF. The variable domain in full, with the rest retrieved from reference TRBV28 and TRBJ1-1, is DVKVTQSSRYLVKRTGEKVFLECVQDMDHENMFWYRQDPGLGLRLIYFSYDVKMKEKGDIPEGYSVSREKKERFSLILESASTNQTSMYLCASSTGDTEAFFGQGTRLTVV.

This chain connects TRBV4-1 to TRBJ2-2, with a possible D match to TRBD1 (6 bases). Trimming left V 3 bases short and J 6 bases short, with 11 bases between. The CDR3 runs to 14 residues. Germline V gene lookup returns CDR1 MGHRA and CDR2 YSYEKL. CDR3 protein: CASSQGANAGELFF. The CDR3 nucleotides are TGCGCCAGCAGCCAGGGGGCTAATGCCGGGGAGCTGTTTTTT.

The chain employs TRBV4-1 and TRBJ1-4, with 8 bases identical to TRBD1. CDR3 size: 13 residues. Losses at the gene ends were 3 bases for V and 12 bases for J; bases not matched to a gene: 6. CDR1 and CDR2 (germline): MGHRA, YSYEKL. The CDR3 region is CASSQIDRGELFF. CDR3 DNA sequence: TGCGCCAGCAGCCAGATAGACAGGGGCGAACTGTTTTTT.